These 22 T cell receptor beta chains were sequenced from one sample in a study of T cells in Graves' hyperthyroidism and ophthalmopathy. Amplification yielded TCR beta CDR3 regions, with RNA transcripts as the source. Researchers ran a first-round RT-PCR on the TCR CDR3 using the HTBI primer set. TCRdb re-derived calls from the multiplex PCR reads in MiXCR, one entry per CDR3 protein. There are 240,000 or so distinct CDR3 sequences in the sample; roughly 15% occur only once, and less than 35% lies in the top ten. The specimen sequenced was blood. All receptors come from a young woman with Graves' ophthalmopathy.

The sample holds many counts of this clonotype. The rearrangement uses TRBV28 and TRBJ1-2; 8 nucleotides match TRBD1. CDR1 MDHEN and CDR2 SYDVKM come from the germline V gene. The V segment lost 5 bases and the J segment 4 bases; nucleotides outside the gene matches: 9. The CDR3 is made up of 15 amino acids. CDR3 protein: CASSKGTGRAYGYTF. Here the CDR3 DNA reads TGTGCCAGCAGTAAGGGGACAGGCCGAGCCTATGGCTACACCTTC.

There are many counts of this clonotype. The chain has TRBV5-1 and TRBJ2-1, with D maybe TRBD2 (6 bases). The CDR3 length is 15 residues. Germline CDR1 SGHRS, CDR2 YFSETQ. With 5 bases removed from V and 3 bases from J, the gap between germline ends came to 15 bases. The CDR3 DNA reads as TGCGCCAGCAGTGCATGGCTAGCGAGCTACAATGAGCAGTTCTTC. This gives the protein CASSAWLASYNEQFF.

The table lists this clonotype with many counts. The chain joins TRBV10-3 to TRBJ2-2; D unresolved. The ends were cut back, 4 bases at V and 1 base at J, with 16 bases in the middle. The CDR3 consists of 17 residues. The germline V gene has CDR1 ENHRY and CDR2 SYGVKD. The CDR3 DNA is TGTGCCATCAGTGTCCCGTCCCTGGCAGGGAACACCGGGGAGCTGTTTTTT. This translates into CAISVPSLAGNTGELFF.

The genes are TRBV4-1 and TRBJ1-5; 8 bases match TRBD1. Germline CDR1 MGHRA, CDR2 YSYEKL. The CDR3 length is 19 residues. With 0 bases clipped from V and 4 bases from J, the junction kept 14 bases outside the gene matches. For the CDR3, the DNA is TGCGCCAGCAGCCAAGATTTAGATATCAGGGGGCATCGGAATCAGCCCCAGCATTTT. It encodes CASSQDLDIRGHRNQPQHF.

This clonotype has a count of ten or more. The genes are TRBV6-1 and TRBJ1-1; 7 bases map to TRBD1. There are 15 residues in the CDR3. Trimming cost V 6 bases and J 0 bases; bases outside gene matches: 7. The germline V gene encodes CDR1 MNHNS and CDR2 SASEGT. CDR3 nucleotide sequence: TGTGCCAGCAGCGACGGAGGGACAGTGAACACTGAAGCTTTCTTT. Translating it yields CASSDGGTVNTEAFF.

This clonotype turned up a few times. The chain has TRBV4-1 and TRBJ1-5; the match to TRBD1 covers 10 bases. V shed 4 bases and J 2 bases; nucleotides not matched to a gene: 5. The CDR3 loop spans 16 amino acids. From germline, CDR1 is MGHRA and CDR2 YSYEKL. CDR3 in amino acids: CASSLVGTGGNQPQHF. The CDR3 nucleotides are TGCGCCAGCAGCCTAGTAGGGACAGGGGGCAATCAGCCCCAGCATTTT.

Of note for this clonotype: It may be a read error: a sequence one base away is much more abundant. The rearrangement uses TRBV3-1 and TRBJ2-1; 9 positions agree with TRBD2. The CDR3 sequence is 15 residues long. V lost 5 bases, J lost 7 bases, and 9 bases stayed unmatched. CDR1 and CDR2 from the germline V gene are LGHDT and YNNKEL (reference sequence). This chain's CDR3 is CASSVAAGGPNEQFF. DNA of the CDR3: TGTGCCAGCAGCGTAGCTGCGGGAGGGCCTAATGAGCAGTTCTTC.

There are many counts of this clonotype. The chain combines TRBV18 with TRBJ2-7; D may match TRBD1 or TRBD2 (5 bases each). Germline CDR1 and CDR2: KGHSH and LQKENI. The CDR3 has 16 amino acids. V lost 3 bases to trimming and J lost 0 bases, with 15 bases between them. CDR3 in amino acids: CASSPSRDASSYEQYF. The CDR3 nucleotides are TGTGCCAGCTCACCCTCTCGGGACGCGAGCTCCTACGAGCAGTACTTC.

The chain is built from TRBV4-3 and TRBJ2-2, with unresolved D. Trimming pared 0 bases from V and 6 bases from J, leaving 8 bases between. CDR1 LGHNA and CDR2 YSLEER come from the germline V gene. The CDR3 has 14 residues. The CDR3 reads CASSQDFLAGELFF. The DNA for the CDR3 is TGCGCCAGCAGCCAAGATTTTCTGGCCGGGGAGCTGTTTTTT.

This clonotype was seen at least ten times. The V gene is TRBV7-3, the J gene TRBJ2-6; no definite D call. Germline values: CDR1 SGHTA, CDR2 FQGTGA. Trimming left V 4 bases short and J 0 bases short, with 4 bases between. The CDR3 runs 14 residues. The CDR3 sequence is CASSSSSGANVLTF. The DNA of the CDR3 is TGTGCCAGCAGCTCCAGCTCTGGGGCCAACGTCCTGACTTTC.

The table lists this clonotype with a few counts. V usage is TRBV6-2 or TRBV6-3 and J usage is TRBJ1-1; 7 bases are shared with TRBD1. Trimming at V came to 2 bases and at J to 7 bases, leaving 16 bases not matched to a gene. This CDR3 contains 17 residues. CDR1 is MNHEY and CDR2 is SVGEGT in the germline V gene. DNA for the CDR3: TGTGCCAGCAGTTACCTTGCCCCGGGACAGTTGGGCGGTGAAGCTTTCTTT. Protein: CASSYLAPGQLGGEAFF.

Only a few counts were recorded for this clonotype. The V and J genes are TRBV7-9 and TRBJ1-1; D possibly corresponds to TRBD1 (6 bases). The CDR3 has 11 amino acids. Germline loops: CDR1 SEHNR, CDR2 FQNEAQ (reference sequence). The V gene lost 6 bases and the J gene lost 8 bases, with 10 bases spanning the gap. In nucleotides, the CDR3 is TGTGCCAGCAGGGCAGGGACAGAAGCTTTCTTT. It codes for CASRAGTEAFF.

Many counts were recorded for this clonotype. The chain has TRBV15 and TRBJ1-5; unclear D gene. Trimming removed 0 bases at V and 4 bases at J, with 10 bases between. Germline assignment: CDR1 LNHNV and CDR2 YYDKDF (reference sequence). The CDR3 covers 15 residues. CDR3 protein: CATSRDRDLNQPQHF. The CDR3 bases are TGTGCCACCAGCAGAGACAGAGATTTAAATCAGCCCCAGCATTTT.

This clonotype was detected only a few times. This chain uses TRBV19 with TRBJ2-5, with 8 bases that match TRBD2. Germline assignment: CDR1 LNHDA and CDR2 SQIVND (reference sequence). Trimming removed 5 bases from V and 4 bases from J; junction bases left unmatched: 9. The CDR3 has 15 residues. This chain's CDR3 is CASSPQRGFRETQYF. DNA of the CDR3: TGTGCCAGTAGTCCTCAGCGGGGGTTTAGAGAGACCCAGTACTTC.

In this sample, this clonotype turned up many times. V and J are TRBV6-1 and TRBJ1-5; D is ambiguous. V was trimmed by 6 bases and J by 4 bases, leaving 19 bases between them. This CDR3 is 16 amino acids long. Germline-derived CDR1 and CDR2 are MNHNS and SASEGT. The CDR3: CASRRVGRALNQPQHF. CDR3 DNA: TGTGCCAGCAGGCGGGTGGGTCGGGCCTTAAATCAGCCCCAGCATTTT.

This clonotype was picked up a small number of times. V gene TRBV19 combines with J gene TRBJ1-1, with TRBD1 identical over 7 bases. Looked up from germline, CDR1 is LNHDA and CDR2 is SQIVND (reference sequence). This CDR3 is built from 14 residues. The trim removed 5 bases at V and 4 bases at J, leaving 7 bases unmatched. Here the CDR3 reads CASSYHRGSTEAFF. The DNA for the CDR3 is TGTGCCAGTAGTTACCACAGGGGTTCCACTGAAGCTTTCTTT.

This clonotype was found many times. The rearrangement links TRBV7-9 to TRBJ1-5; no clear D gene. The CDR3 totals 13 residues. Germline CDR1 reads SEHNR; CDR2 reads FQNEAQ (reference sequence). V was pared by 5 bases and J by 4 bases, with 9 bases between. The DNA of the CDR3 is TGTGCCAGCAGCATGGCCCCGAATCAGCCCCAGCATTTT. The encoded protein is CASSMAPNQPQHF.

V gene TRBV28 combines with J gene TRBJ1-2; 7 bases align to TRBD1. The CDR3 runs to 13 residues. Germline V gives CDR1 MDHEN, CDR2 SYDVKM. Trimming at V came to 9 bases and at J to 6 bases, leaving 10 bases not matched to a gene. In DNA form, the CDR3 reads TGTGCCAGTCGGGACCCAGGGGGACATGGCTACACCTTC. This codes for CASRDPGGHGYTF.

This clonotype turned up a few times. CDR3 coding DNA: TGTGCCAGTACTATGACACCGAACACTGAAGCTTTCTTT. It encodes CASTMTPNTEAFF. The chain couples TRBV19 to TRBJ1-1; D gene uncertain. In germline, CDR1 is LNHDA, CDR2 SQIVND (reference sequence). The CDR3 extends over 13 amino acids. The ends were cut back, 7 bases at V and 1 base at J, with 10 bases in the middle.

This clonotype was found many times. The chain recombines TRBV20-1 with TRBJ2-7, with 7 bases lining up with TRBD1. The CDR3 has 15 amino acids. Germline loops: CDR1 DFQATT, CDR2 SNEGSKA (reference sequence). Germline trimming cut 4 bases from V and 0 bases from J; bases unmatched to any gene: 9. The chain's CDR3 is CSAKLRDSISYEQYF. As DNA, the CDR3 is TGCAGTGCTAAACTAAGGGACAGCATCTCCTACGAGCAGTACTTC.

This clonotype was observed many times. The chain is built from TRBV11-3 and TRBJ2-7, with D uncertain. The CDR3 loop spans 16 amino acids. The V and J ends lost 2 bases and 0 bases respectively, with 14 bases between them. From germline, CDR1 is SGHNT and CDR2 YENEEA. The CDR3 spells CASSLPLGDFSYEQYF. The CDR3 DNA is TGTGCCAGCAGCTTACCGCTTGGAGACTTCTCCTACGAGCAGTACTTC.

In this sample, this clonotype turned up many times. The J gene is TRBJ2-3, the V gene TRBV7-8; possibly TRBD1 or TRBD2 for D (7 bases each). V was cut by 4 bases and J by 3 bases, with 14 bases left in between. The germline V gene has CDR1 SGHVS and CDR2 FQNEAQ. The CDR3 has 15 amino acids. The CDR3: CASSSQGGWTDTQYF. The CDR3 DNA reads TGTGCCAGCAGCTCCCAGGGGGGGTGGACAGATACGCAGTATTTT.